This T cell receptor beta chain is from a study of T cell responses to AZD1222 COVID-19 vaccine. The repertoire was sequenced with immunoSEQ multiplex PCR; TCRdb's copy has only in-frame clones and lacks some. This repertoire shows 120,000 or so clones, approximately 88% found once; its top ten account for 4% to 5.5%. Notes on this clone: What it binds is unknown.

Findings and caveats of the study: Reportedly, nearly half the spike-specific TCRs target unmutated variant regions.

This CDR3 is 12 amino acids long. Germline loops: CDR1 SQVTM, CDR2 ANQGSEA. The sequence was collected from an adult in good health. The chain has TRBV29-1 and TRBJ2-7, with D possibly called TRBD1 or TRBD2 (6 bases each). The sample here was peripheral blood, taken on day 0 of AZD1222 vaccination. In DNA, the CDR3 is TGCAGTGCGGGACATTCCTCCTACGAGCAGTACTTC. It specifies CSAGHSSYEQYF.